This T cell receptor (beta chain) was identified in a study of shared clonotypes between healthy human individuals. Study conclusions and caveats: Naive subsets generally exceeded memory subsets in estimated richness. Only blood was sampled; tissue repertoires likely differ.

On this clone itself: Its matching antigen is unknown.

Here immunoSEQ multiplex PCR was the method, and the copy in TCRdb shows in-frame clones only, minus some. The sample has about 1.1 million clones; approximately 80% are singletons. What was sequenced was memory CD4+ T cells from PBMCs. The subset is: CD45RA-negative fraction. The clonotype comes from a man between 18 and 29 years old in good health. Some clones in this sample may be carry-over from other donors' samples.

CDR3 residues: CATSGLRSNEQFF. The DNA of the CDR3 is TGTGCCACCTCGGGACTCAGAAGCAATGAGCAGTTCTTC. The V gene is TRBV2, the J gene TRBJ2-1; TRBD2 is a possible D gene (6 bases). The CDR3 is made up of 13 amino acids. V was clipped by 10 bases and J by 6 bases, with 16 bases between them. Germline values: CDR1 SNHLY, CDR2 FYNNEI.